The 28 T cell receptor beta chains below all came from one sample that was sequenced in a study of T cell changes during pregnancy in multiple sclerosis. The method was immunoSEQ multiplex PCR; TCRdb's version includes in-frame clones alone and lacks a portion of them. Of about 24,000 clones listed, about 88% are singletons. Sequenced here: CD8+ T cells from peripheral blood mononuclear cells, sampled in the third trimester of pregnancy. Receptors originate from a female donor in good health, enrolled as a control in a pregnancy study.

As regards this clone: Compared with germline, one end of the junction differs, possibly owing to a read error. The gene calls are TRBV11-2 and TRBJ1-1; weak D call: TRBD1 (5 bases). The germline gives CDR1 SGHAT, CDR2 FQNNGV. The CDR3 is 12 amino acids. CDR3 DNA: TGTGCCAGCAGCTTGGGGGGTGGGTCGGCGGACTTT. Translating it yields CASSLGGGSADF.

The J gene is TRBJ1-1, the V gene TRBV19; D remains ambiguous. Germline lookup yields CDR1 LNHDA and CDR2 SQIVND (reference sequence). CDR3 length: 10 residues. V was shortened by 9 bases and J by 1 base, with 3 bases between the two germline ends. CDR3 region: CASRNTEAFF. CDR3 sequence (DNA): TGTGCCAGCAGGAACACTGAAGCTTTCTTT.

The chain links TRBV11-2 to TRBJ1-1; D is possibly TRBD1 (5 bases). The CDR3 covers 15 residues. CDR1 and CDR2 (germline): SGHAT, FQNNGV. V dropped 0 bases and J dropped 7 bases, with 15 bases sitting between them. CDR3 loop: CASSLDLAGLSEAFF. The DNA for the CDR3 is TGTGCCAGCAGCTTAGATCTGGCGGGGCTAAGTGAAGCTTTCTTT.

Here the CDR3 reads CASSFDAGAYEQYF. CDR3 bases: TGTGCCAGCAGTTTTGATGCGGGGGCCTACGAGCAGTACTTC. The chain couples TRBV28 to TRBJ2-7, with TRBD2 identical over 7 bases. The CDR3 totals 14 residues. V was pared by 3 bases and J by 2 bases, with 4 bases of the junction left unmatched. CDR1 MDHEN and CDR2 SYDVKM come from the germline V gene. The full variable domain, completed using reference TRBV28 and TRBJ2-7, is DVKVTQSSRYLVKRTGEKVFLECVQDMDHENMFWYRQDPGLGLRLIYFSYDVKMKEKGDIPEGYSVSREKKERFSLILESASTNQTSMYLCASSFDAGAYEQYFGPGTRLTVT.

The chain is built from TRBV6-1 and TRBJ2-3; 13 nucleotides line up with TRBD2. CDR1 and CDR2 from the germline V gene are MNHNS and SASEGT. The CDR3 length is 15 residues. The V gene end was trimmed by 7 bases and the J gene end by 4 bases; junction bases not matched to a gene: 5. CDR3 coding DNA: TGTGCCAGCACCCGGACTAGCGGGGGTCCAGATACGCAGTATTTT. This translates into CASTRTSGGPDTQYF.

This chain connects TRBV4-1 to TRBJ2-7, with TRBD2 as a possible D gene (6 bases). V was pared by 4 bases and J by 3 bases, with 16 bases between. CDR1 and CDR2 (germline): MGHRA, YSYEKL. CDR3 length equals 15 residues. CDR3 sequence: CASSLNAGTRYEQYF. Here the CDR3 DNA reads TGCGCCAGCAGCCTTAACGCCGGGACTCGCTACGAGCAGTACTTC.

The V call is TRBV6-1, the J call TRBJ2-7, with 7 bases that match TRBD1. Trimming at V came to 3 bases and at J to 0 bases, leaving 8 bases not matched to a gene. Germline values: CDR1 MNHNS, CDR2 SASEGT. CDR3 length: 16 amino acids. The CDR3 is CASSDPDREFSYEQYF. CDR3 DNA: TGTGCCAGCAGTGACCCCGACAGGGAATTCTCCTACGAGCAGTACTTC.

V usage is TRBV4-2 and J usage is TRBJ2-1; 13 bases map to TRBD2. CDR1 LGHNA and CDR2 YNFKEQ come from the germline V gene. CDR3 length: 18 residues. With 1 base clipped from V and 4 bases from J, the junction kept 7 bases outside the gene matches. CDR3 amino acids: CASSQALSLAGGYNEQFF. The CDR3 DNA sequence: TGTGCCAGCAGCCAAGCCCTTTCACTAGCGGGGGGGTACAATGAGCAGTTCTTC.

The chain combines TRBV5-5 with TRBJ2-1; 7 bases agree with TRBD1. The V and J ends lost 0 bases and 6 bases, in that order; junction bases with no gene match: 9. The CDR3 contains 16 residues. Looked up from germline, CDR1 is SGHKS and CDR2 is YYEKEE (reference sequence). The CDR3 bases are TGTGCCAGCAGCTTGGCCAAGGGGGCTACCCCCAATGAGCAGTTCTTC. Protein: CASSLAKGATPNEQFF.

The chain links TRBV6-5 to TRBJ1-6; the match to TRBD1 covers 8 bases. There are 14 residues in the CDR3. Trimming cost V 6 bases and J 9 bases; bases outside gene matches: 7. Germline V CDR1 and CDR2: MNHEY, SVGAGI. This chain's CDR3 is CASRPTGESSPLHF. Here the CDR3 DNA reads TGTGCCAGCAGACCGACAGGGGAGAGTTCACCCCTCCACTTT.

The CDR3 DNA follows: TGTGCCAGCAGCTTACAGGGGGCGAACACTGAAGCTTTCTTT. Translation: CASSLQGANTEAFF. This rearrangement joins TRBV7-3 to TRBJ1-1, with 8 bases identical to TRBD1. There are 14 residues in the CDR3. Per the germline V gene, CDR1 is SGHTA and CDR2 is FQGTGA. Losses at the gene ends were 2 bases for V and 1 base for J; bases not matched to a gene: 0. Using reference TRBV7-3 and TRBJ1-1 for the parts outside the CDR3, the full variable domain is GAGVSQTPSNKVTEKGKYVELRCDPISGHTALYWYRQSLGQGPEFLIYFQGTGAADDSGLPNDRFFAVRPEGSVSTLKIQRTERGDSAVYLCASSLQGANTEAFFGQGTRLTVV.

CDR3 sequence: CASSVNSGMAQETQYF. For the CDR3, the DNA is TGTGCCAGCAGCGTAAACTCAGGGATGGCCCAAGAGACCCAGTACTTC. The chain uses TRBV7-9 and TRBJ2-5; D may be TRBD1 (5 bases). Germline CDR1 SEHNR, CDR2 FQNEAQ (reference sequence). V was pared by 5 bases and J by 1 base, with 17 bases between. This CDR3 spans 16 amino acids.

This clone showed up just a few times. The CDR3 loop is CASSRDRYSPLHF. In nucleotides, the CDR3 is TGTGCCAGTAGTAGGGACAGGTATTCACCCCTCCACTTT. The V call is TRBV19, the J call TRBJ1-6; the match to TRBD1 covers 8 bases. The CDR3 covers 13 residues. Germline V gives CDR1 LNHDA, CDR2 SQIVND (reference sequence). Unmatched junction bases numbered 1, after V lost 4 bases and J lost 8 bases.

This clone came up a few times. The CDR3 loop is CASSEEGHNEQFF. The CDR3 coding sequence is TGTGCCAGCAGTGAGGAGGGGCACAATGAGCAGTTCTTC. This chain uses TRBV6-1 with TRBJ2-1; possibly TRBD2 for D (6 bases). Germline-derived CDR1 and CDR2 are MNHNS and SASEGT. This CDR3 comprises 13 residues. Trimming removed 3 bases at V and 5 bases at J, with 8 bases between.

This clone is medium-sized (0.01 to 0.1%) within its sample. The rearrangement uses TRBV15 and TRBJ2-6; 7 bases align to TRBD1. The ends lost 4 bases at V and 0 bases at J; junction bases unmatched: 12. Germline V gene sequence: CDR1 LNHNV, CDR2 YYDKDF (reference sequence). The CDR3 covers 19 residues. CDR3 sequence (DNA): TGTGCCACCAGCACTCAGATCGGACAGGAAATCTCTGGGGCCAACGTCCTGACTTTC. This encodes CATSTQIGQEISGANVLTF.

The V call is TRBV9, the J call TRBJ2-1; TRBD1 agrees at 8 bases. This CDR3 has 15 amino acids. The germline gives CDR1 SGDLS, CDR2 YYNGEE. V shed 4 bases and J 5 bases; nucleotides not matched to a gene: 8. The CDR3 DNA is TGTGCCAGCAGCCCGACGGGACAGGCTCACAATGAGCAGTTCTTC. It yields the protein CASSPTGQAHNEQFF. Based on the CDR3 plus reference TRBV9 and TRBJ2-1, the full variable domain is DSGVTQTPKHLITATGQRVTLRCSPRSGDLSVYWYQQSLDQGLQFLIQYYNGEERAKGNILERFSAQQFPDLHSELNLSSLELGDSALYFCASSPTGQAHNEQFFGPGTRLTVL.

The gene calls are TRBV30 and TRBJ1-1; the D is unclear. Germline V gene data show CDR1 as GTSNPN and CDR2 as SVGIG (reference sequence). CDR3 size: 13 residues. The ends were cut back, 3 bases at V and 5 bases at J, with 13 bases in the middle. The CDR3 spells CAWSVTIRTEAFF. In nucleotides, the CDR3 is TGTGCCTGGAGCGTCACAATCAGGACTGAAGCTTTCTTT.

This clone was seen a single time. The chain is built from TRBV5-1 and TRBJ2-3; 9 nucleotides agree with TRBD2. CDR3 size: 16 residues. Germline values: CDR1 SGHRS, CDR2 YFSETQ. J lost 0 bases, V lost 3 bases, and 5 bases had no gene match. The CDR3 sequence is CASSSRLAASTDTQYF. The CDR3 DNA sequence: TGCGCCAGCAGCTCTCGACTAGCGGCCAGCACAGATACGCAGTATTTT. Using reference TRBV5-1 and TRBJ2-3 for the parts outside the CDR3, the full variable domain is KAGVTQTPRYLIKTRGQQVTLSCSPISGHRSVSWYQQTPGQGLQFLFEYFSETQRNKGNFPGRFSGRQFSNSRSEMNVSTLELGDSALYLCASSSRLAASTDTQYFGPGTRLTVL.

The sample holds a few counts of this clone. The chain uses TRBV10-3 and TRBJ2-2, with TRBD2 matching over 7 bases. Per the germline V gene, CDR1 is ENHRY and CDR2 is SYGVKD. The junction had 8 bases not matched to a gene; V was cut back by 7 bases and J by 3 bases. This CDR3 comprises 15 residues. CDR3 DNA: TGTGCCATCAAGGAGTTGCTAGCGGACACCGGGGAGCTGTTTTTT. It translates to CAIKELLADTGELFF.

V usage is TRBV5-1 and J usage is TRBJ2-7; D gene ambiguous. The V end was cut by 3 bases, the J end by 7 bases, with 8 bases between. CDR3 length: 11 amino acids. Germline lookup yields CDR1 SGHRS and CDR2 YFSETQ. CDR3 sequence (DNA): TGCGCCAGCAGCTCCTCGTTGGAGCAGTACTTC. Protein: CASSSSLEQYF.

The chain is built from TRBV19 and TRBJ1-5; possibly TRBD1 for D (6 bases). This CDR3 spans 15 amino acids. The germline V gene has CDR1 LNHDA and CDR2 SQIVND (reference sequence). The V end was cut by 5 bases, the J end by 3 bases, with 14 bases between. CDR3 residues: CASSPTDSYNQPQHF. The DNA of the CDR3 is TGTGCCAGTAGTCCAACGGACAGCTACAATCAGCCCCAGCATTTT.

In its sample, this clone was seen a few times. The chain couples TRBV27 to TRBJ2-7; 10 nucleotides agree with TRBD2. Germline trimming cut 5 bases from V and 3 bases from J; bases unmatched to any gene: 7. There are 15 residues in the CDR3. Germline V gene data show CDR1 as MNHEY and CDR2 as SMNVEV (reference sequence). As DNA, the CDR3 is TGTGCCAGCAGTAGACTAGCGGGCGGCAACTACGAGCAGTACTTC. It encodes CASSRLAGGNYEQYF.

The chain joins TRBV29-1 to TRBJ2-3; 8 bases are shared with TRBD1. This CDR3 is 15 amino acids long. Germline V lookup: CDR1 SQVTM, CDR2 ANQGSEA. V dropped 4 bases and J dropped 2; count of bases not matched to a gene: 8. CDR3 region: CSVVAQGAHTDTQYF. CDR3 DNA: TGCAGCGTTGTGGCGCAGGGGGCGCACACAGATACGCAGTATTTT.

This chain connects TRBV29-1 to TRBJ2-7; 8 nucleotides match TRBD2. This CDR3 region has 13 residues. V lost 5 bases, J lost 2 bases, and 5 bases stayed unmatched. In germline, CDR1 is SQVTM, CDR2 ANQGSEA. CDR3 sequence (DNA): TGCAGCGTTTGGGGGCGGGAGGCCTACGAGCAGTACTTC. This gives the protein CSVWGREAYEQYF.

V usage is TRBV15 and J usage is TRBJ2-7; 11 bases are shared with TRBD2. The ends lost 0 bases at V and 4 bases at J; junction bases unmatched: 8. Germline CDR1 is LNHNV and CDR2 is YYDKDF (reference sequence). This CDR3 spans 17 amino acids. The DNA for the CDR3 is TGTGCCACCAGCAGAGATCTTTTAGCGGGAGGGTGGTACGAGCAGTACTTC. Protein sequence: CATSRDLLAGGWYEQYF.

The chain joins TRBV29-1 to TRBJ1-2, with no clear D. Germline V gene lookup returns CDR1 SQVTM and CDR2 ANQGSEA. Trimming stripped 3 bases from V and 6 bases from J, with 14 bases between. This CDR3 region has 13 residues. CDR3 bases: TGCAGCGTTGACCGAAAGGCGGGTGATGGCTACACCTTC. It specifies CSVDRKAGDGYTF.

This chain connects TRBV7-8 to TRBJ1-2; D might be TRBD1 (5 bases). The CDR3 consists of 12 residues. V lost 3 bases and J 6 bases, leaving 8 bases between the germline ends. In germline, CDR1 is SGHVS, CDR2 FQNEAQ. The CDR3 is CASSFEGDGYTF. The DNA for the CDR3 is TGTGCCAGCAGCTTCGAAGGGGATGGCTACACCTTC.

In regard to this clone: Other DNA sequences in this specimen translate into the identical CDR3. The CDR3, as DNA: TGTGCCAGCAGTTTAGGTCAGGCGAGCTCCTACGAGCAGTACTTC. Protein sequence: CASSLGQASSYEQYF. V usage is TRBV27 and J usage is TRBJ2-7; D remains unclear. V gave up 2 bases and J gave up 0 bases, with 11 bases separating them. Germline lookup yields CDR1 MNHEY and CDR2 SMNVEV (reference sequence). CDR3 size: 15 residues.